What follows are 4 T cell receptor beta chains derived from one specimen sequenced in a study of T cell responses to AZD1222 COVID-19 vaccine. Libraries were prepared by immunoSEQ multiplex PCR; TCRdb keeps only in-frame clonotypes and omits some of them. This sample has approximately 110,000 clones, with 84% found just once. The sample consisted of peripheral blood, taken on day 0 of AZD1222 vaccination. The origin of the receptors is an adult in good health.

This chain joins TRBV7-8 and TRBJ1-6; unclear D gene. Trimming removed 4 bases at V and 9 bases at J, with 16 bases between. Germline-derived CDR1 and CDR2 are SGHVS and FQNEAQ. This CDR3 contains 15 residues. The CDR3 DNA reads TGTGCCAGCAGCTCCCCCCTGGGTTACGGTTCACCCCTCCACTTT. Protein sequence: CASSSPLGYGSPLHF.

The V and J genes are TRBV27 and TRBJ2-3; the D call may be TRBD1 or TRBD2 (5 bases each). The CDR3 length is 15 residues. Germline V gives CDR1 MNHEY, CDR2 SMNVEV (reference sequence). Trimming left V 8 bases short and J 0 bases short, with 15 bases between. The CDR3 coding sequence is TGTGCCAGCTCGGGACCCTTTACTAGCACAGATACGCAGTATTTT. It translates to CASSGPFTSTDTQYF.

The chain recombines TRBV9 with TRBJ1-4, with D possibly TRBD1 on 5 matching bases. In germline, CDR1 is SGDLS, CDR2 YYNGEE. The CDR3 is made up of 15 amino acids. Trimming removed 4 bases at V and 7 bases at J, with 17 bases between. The CDR3 bases are TGTGCCAGCAGCCCTAGGGCAGGGCAAGGTGAAAAACTGTTTTTT. This encodes CASSPRAGQGEKLFF.

The rearrangement joins TRBV2 to TRBJ1-1, with 7 bases aligning to TRBD1. Looked up from germline, CDR1 is SNHLY and CDR2 is FYNNEI. The CDR3 is made up of 15 amino acids. V was clipped by 6 bases and J by 0 bases; unmatched bases: 7. The CDR3 DNA is TGTGCCAGCAGCGTGGGACAGACCATGAACACTGAAGCTTTCTTT. Residues: CASSVGQTMNTEAFF.